The clone carrying this T cell receptor (beta chain) was recorded at least ten times. These data originate in a study of CD8 T cells in ankylosing spondylitis. Via MiXCR, TCRdb re-called the 5' RACE reads, giving one row per CDR3 protein. The table records roughly 130,000 distinct CDR3 sequences, approximately 13% of them present only once. Germline CDR1 and CDR2: DFQATT and SNEGSKA (reference sequence). The CDR3 contains 14 residues. Trimming removed 5 bases from V and 7 bases from J; junction bases left unmatched: 10. The V gene is TRBV20-1, the J gene TRBJ2-2; 7 nucleotides match TRBD2. The sequence was obtained from a female donor with ankylosing spondylitis or in good health (not recorded which). Specimen: blood, either unsorted or a sorted T cell fraction (not recorded which). In DNA, the CDR3 is TGCAGTGCTCCTGGGGGGGGGAGCGTCGGGGAGCTGTTTTTT. Protein: CSAPGGGSVGELFF.